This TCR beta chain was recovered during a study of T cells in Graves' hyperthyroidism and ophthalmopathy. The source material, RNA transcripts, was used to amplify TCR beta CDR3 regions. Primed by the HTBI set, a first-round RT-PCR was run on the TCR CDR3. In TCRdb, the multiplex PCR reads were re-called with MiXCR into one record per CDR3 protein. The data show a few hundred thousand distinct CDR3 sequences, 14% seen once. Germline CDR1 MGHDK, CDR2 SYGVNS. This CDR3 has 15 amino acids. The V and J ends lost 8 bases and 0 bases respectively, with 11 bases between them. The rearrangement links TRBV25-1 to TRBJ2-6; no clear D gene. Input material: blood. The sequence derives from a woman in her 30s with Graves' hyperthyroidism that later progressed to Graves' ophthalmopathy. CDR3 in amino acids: CASLGRGSGANVLTF. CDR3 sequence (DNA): TGTGCCAGCCTAGGTCGCGGCTCTGGGGCCAACGTCCTGACTTTC.